This TCR beta chain was identified in a study of Graves' ophthalmopathy and Graves' hyperthyroidism. Overall study: Peripheral blood samples were taken at initial diagnosis, before any treatment.

RNA served as the template for amplifying TCR beta CDR3 regions. RT-PCR with HTBI primers came first, then second-round multiplex PCR. Using its own MiXCR run on the multiplex PCR reads, TCRdb lists one record per CDR3 protein. Of over 500,000 distinct CDR3 sequences in the sample, about a fifth were seen once. Germline CDR1 GTSNPN, CDR2 SVGIG (reference sequence). This CDR3 has 13 amino acids. In the case of this clonotype: A junction boundary mismatches the germline segment, possibly from a read error.

This TCR was recovered from a woman aged 18-29 years with stable Graves' hyperthyroidism. Some clones in this sample may be carry-over from other donors' samples. This chain joins TRBV30 and TRBJ2-5, with TRBD2 as a possible D gene (6 bases). The specimen sequenced was peripheral blood. The CDR3 DNA is TGTGCCTGGGCCCTTAGCGGCCAAGAGACCCAGTGCTTC. It is translated as CAWALSGQETQCF.